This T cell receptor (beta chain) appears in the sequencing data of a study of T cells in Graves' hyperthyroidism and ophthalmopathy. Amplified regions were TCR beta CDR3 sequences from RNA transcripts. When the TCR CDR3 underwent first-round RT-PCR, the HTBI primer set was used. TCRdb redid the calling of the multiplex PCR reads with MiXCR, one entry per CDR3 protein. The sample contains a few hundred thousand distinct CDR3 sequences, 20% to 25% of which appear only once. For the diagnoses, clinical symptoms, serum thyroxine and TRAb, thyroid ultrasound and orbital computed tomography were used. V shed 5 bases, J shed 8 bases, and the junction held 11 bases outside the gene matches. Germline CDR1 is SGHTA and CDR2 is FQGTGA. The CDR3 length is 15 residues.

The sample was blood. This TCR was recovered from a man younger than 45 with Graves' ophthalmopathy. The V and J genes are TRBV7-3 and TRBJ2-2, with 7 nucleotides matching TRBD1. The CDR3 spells CASSPGQVLGGELFF. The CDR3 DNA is TGTGCCAGCAGCCCCGGACAGGTCCTAGGTGGGGAGCTGTTTTTT.